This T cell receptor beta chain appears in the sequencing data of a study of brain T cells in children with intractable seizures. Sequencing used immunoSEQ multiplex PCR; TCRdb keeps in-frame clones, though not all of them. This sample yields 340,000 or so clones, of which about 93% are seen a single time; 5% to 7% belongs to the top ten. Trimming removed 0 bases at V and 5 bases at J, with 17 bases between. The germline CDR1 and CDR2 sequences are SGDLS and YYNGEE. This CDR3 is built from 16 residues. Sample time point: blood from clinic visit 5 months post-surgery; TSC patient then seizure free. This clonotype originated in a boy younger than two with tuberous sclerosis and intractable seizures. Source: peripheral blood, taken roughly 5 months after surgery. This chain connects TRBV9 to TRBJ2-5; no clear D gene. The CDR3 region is CASSVGLTDVGETQYF. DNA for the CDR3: TGTGCCAGCAGCGTAGGCCTTACGGATGTTGGGGAGACCCAGTACTTC.